The 28 T cell receptor beta chains listed next were all sequenced from one sample in a study of vaccination effects on CD4 cells after COVID-19. This table comes from immunoSEQ multiplex PCR, and its TCRdb copy is limited to in-frame clones, with some not included. The data show about 79,000 clones, around 74% seen once. Antigen specificity for these receptors is unknown. Expansion with viral peptide pools was applied to antigen-specific CD4+ T cells by the ViraFEST assay prior to sequencing. CD4+ T cell isolation took place after about nine days of culture. The specimen was CD4+ T cells from PBMCs cultured with HCoV-229E spike peptides, collected before COVID-19 vaccination. These receptors came from a human donor who received a COVID-19 vaccine.

This chain joins TRBV10-1 and TRBJ1-1; D gene unclear. Looked up from germline, CDR1 is WNHNN and CDR2 is SYGVQD (reference sequence). V was trimmed by 6 bases and J by 1 base, leaving 12 bases between them. The length of the CDR3 is 14 residues. CDR3 sequence reads: CASRPAGRNTEAFF. The CDR3 coding sequence is TGCGCCAGCAGACCGGCTGGGAGGAACACTGAAGCTTTCTTT.

The rearrangement joins TRBV6-4 to TRBJ1-6; D is unresolved. CDR1 MRHNA and CDR2 SNTAGT come from the germline V gene. The germline V and J ends were trimmed by 0 bases and 6 bases, with 9 bases remaining between them. This CDR3 contains 15 residues. The CDR3 coding sequence is TGTGCCAGCAGTGACTCGACGCTCCGTAATTCACCCCTCCACTTT. Encoded protein: CASSDSTLRNSPLHF.

V usage is TRBV6-6 and J usage is TRBJ1-2, with TRBD1 as a possible D gene (5 bases). CDR3 length: 14 amino acids. With 2 bases removed from V and 3 bases from J, the gap between germline ends came to 10 bases. Germline V gene lookup returns CDR1 MNHNY and CDR2 SVGAGI (reference sequence). The CDR3 sequence: CASSYRGQDYGYTF. The CDR3 nucleotides read TGTGCCAGCAGTTACAGGGGCCAAGACTATGGCTACACCTTC.

CDR3 residues: CASSPPGLGGTDTQYF. The CDR3 DNA is TGTGCCAGCAGCCCACCGGGACTAGGAGGCACAGATACGCAGTATTTT. This chain connects TRBV7-3 to TRBJ2-3, with TRBD2 matching 8 bases. With V trimmed by 5 bases and J by 1 base, 8 bases remained unmatched. There are 16 residues in the CDR3. Germline lookup yields CDR1 SGHTA and CDR2 FQGTGA.

The chain has TRBV2 and TRBJ1-6; 7 bases are shared with TRBD1. The ends lost 6 bases at V and 0 bases at J; junction bases unmatched: 5. The CDR3 totals 16 residues. Germline V gene sequence: CDR1 SNHLY, CDR2 FYNNEI. CDR3 nucleotide sequence: TGTGCCAGCAGGAATTCAGGGGGCTCCTATAATTCACCCCTCCACTTT. Its translation: CASRNSGGSYNSPLHF.

The CDR3 DNA sequence: TGTGCCACCGGATTTGGGAACACCGGGGAGCTGTTTTTT. It specifies CATGFGNTGELFF. This sequence joins TRBV24-1 and TRBJ2-2; D call uncertain. This CDR3 region has 13 residues. V dropped 9 bases and J dropped 1 base, with 8 bases sitting between them. Per germline, CDR1 KGHDR and CDR2 SFDVKD.

The CDR3 bases are TGTGCCAGCAGTGAAGAGAACAGTTACGAGCAGTACGTC. Protein product: CASSEENSYEQYV. J is TRBJ2-7 and V is TRBV2; D is unclear. Trimming shortened V by 1 base and J by 4 bases, and 8 bases separated the two germline ends. Per the germline V gene, CDR1 is SNHLY and CDR2 is FYNNEI. The CDR3 runs 13 residues.

The gene calls are TRBV10-1 and TRBJ2-4, with 7 bases matching TRBD1. The germline CDR1 and CDR2 sequences are WNHNN and SYGVQD (reference sequence). The J segment lost 4 bases and the V segment lost 2 bases, leaving 2 bases of the junction unmatched. This CDR3 contains 14 residues. The CDR3 nucleotides read TGCGCCAGCAGTGAGAGACAGGGAAAAAACATTCAGTACTTC. The encoded protein is CASSERQGKNIQYF.

This chain links TRBV7-3 with TRBJ1-2; no clear D gene. Trimming stripped 0 bases from V and 1 base from J, with 6 bases between. CDR3 length: 14 amino acids. Germline loops: CDR1 SGHTA, CDR2 FQGTGA. This CDR3 is CASSLTGSNYGYTF. CDR3 nucleotide sequence: TGTGCCAGCAGCTTAACGGGTAGTAACTATGGCTACACCTTC.

The chain carries TRBV5-1 and TRBJ2-5; the D is unclear. This CDR3 spans 14 amino acids. CDR1 SGHRS and CDR2 YFSETQ come from the germline V gene. V lost 0 bases and J lost 1, with 7 bases in between. The CDR3: CASSLGGPQETQYF. The CDR3 DNA follows: TGCGCCAGCAGCTTGGGAGGACCCCAAGAGACCCAGTACTTC.

The chain combines TRBV19 with TRBJ1-4; TRBD1 agrees at 7 bases. Germline lookup yields CDR1 LNHDA and CDR2 SQIVND (reference sequence). CDR3 length: 15 residues. J was trimmed by 3 bases and V by 3 bases; bases with no gene match: 4. CDR3 nucleotide sequence: TGTGCCAGTAGTATTACAGGGGATTCTAATGAAAAACTGTTTTTT. It codes for CASSITGDSNEKLFF.

The rearrangement joins TRBV4-2 to TRBJ2-1; possible D gene TRBD2, 6 bases. V was shortened by 4 bases and J by 7 bases, with 20 bases between the two germline ends. Germline CDR1 and CDR2: LGHNA and YNFKEQ. The CDR3 length is 16 residues. The CDR3 region has the DNA TGTGCCAGCAGCCTCAAGGGCGGGGACTTATGGAATGAGCAGTTCTTC. Translation gives CASSLKGGDLWNEQFF.

The chain has TRBV4-2 and TRBJ1-4; D may be TRBD1 (6 bases). Germline V gene sequence: CDR1 LGHNA, CDR2 YNFKEQ. V was shortened by 1 base and J by 2 bases, with 8 bases between the two germline ends. This CDR3 has 15 residues. DNA of the CDR3: TGTGCCAGCAGCCAAGGGACAGTTACTAATGAAAAACTGTTTTTT. Its translation: CASSQGTVTNEKLFF.

The V call is TRBV7-2, the J call TRBJ2-5; 10 bases are shared with TRBD2. Trimming at V came to 5 bases and at J to 1 base, leaving 7 bases not matched to a gene. CDR1 and CDR2 (germline): SGHTA, FQGNSA. The CDR3 has 16 amino acids. CDR3 DNA sequence: TGTGCCAGCAGCCTCCAGCGGGGGGGCCCCCAAGAGACCCAGTACTTC. Amino acid sequence: CASSLQRGGPQETQYF. Complete variable domain (other parts from reference TRBV7-2 and TRBJ2-5): GAGVSQSPSNKVTEKGKDVELRCDPISGHTALYWYRQSLGQGLEFLIYFQGNSAPDKSGLPSDRFSAERTGGSVSTLTIQRTQQEDSAVYLCASSLQRGGPQETQYFGPGTRLLVL.

V usage is TRBV3-1 (or the pseudogene TRBV3-2) and J usage is TRBJ2-3, with D possibly matching TRBD2 (5 bases). Per the germline V gene, CDR1 is LGHDT and CDR2 is YNNKEL (reference sequence). The CDR3 covers 15 residues. The V gene lost 3 bases and the J gene lost 6 bases, with 16 bases spanning the gap. The CDR3 protein is CASSQTTAKRDTQYF. The DNA for the CDR3 is TGTGCCAGCAGCCAGACGACGGCAAAGCGGGATACGCAGTATTTT.

This clone was counted only a few times. The genes are TRBV5-4 and TRBJ1-4; TRBD1 aligns across 9 bases. The CDR3 length is 15 residues. The trim removed 4 bases at V and 3 bases at J, leaving 4 bases unmatched. Germline CDR1 and CDR2: SGHNT and YYREEE (reference sequence). In DNA, the CDR3 is TGTGCCAGCAGCCCCCGACAGGGGGCTAATGAAAAACTGTTTTTT. As protein: CASSPRQGANEKLFF. The whole variable domain, remainder taken from reference TRBV5-4 and TRBJ1-4, is ETGVTQSPTHLIKTRGQQVTLRCSSQSGHNTVSWYQQALGQGPQFIFQYYREEENGRGNFPPRFSGLQFPNYSSELNVNALELDDSALYLCASSPRQGANEKLFFGSGTQLSVL.

CDR3 nucleotide sequence: TGTGCCAGCAGCGTAGGGCCAGGGGGCAAGCGGGACACTGAAGCTTTCTTT. It encodes CASSVGPGGKRDTEAFF. The V and J genes are TRBV9 and TRBJ1-1; 8 bases line up with TRBD1. The CDR3 loop spans 17 amino acids. V trimming: 0 bases; J trimming: 3 bases; junction bases outside the gene matches: 10. CDR1 is SGDLS, CDR2 YYNGEE, per germline.

Here the CDR3 reads CATREGGYGYTF. Written as DNA, the CDR3 is TGTGCCACCCGGGAGGGGGGCTATGGCTACACCTTC. The J gene is TRBJ1-2, the V gene TRBV19; tentative D call: TRBD1 (6 bases). V shed 10 bases and J shed 4 bases, with 13 bases lying between them. CDR3 length equals 12 residues. Germline V gene lookup returns CDR1 LNHDA and CDR2 SQIVND (reference sequence).

This chain uses TRBV10-3 with TRBJ1-2, with D tentatively TRBD1 (5 bases). The ends were cut back, 10 bases at V and 4 bases at J, with 16 bases in the middle. The germline CDR1 and CDR2 sequences are ENHRY and SYGVKD. The CDR3 runs 13 residues. The CDR3 sequence: CASGGDFGYGYTF. The CDR3 bases are TGTGCCAGCGGAGGGGATTTTGGCTATGGCTACACCTTC.

The chain combines TRBV7-8 with TRBJ1-5; D call uncertain. Deletions cut 2 bases from V and 0 bases from J, with 17 bases between. CDR1 SGHVS and CDR2 FQNEAQ come from the germline V gene. CDR3 length equals 18 residues. CDR3 in amino acids: CASSLRPGGWDSNQPQHF. Here the CDR3 DNA reads TGTGCCAGCAGCTTAAGGCCAGGCGGGTGGGATAGCAATCAGCCCCAGCATTTT.

This sequence joins TRBV12-5 and TRBJ2-5; 8 bases align to TRBD2. V lost 5 bases to trimming and J lost 2 bases; unmatched junction nucleotides: 4. The CDR3 covers 14 residues. From germline, CDR1 is LGHNT and CDR2 FRNRAP. The CDR3 spells CASGLGLGQETQYF. CDR3 sequence (DNA): TGTGCTAGTGGTCTGGGACTAGGACAAGAGACCCAGTACTTC.

The V gene is TRBV6-6, the J gene TRBJ2-7, with D possibly TRBD2 on 6 matching bases. The germline V gene has CDR1 MNHNY and CDR2 SVGAGI (reference sequence). This CDR3 is built from 16 residues. V was trimmed by 6 bases and J by 2 bases, leaving 20 bases between them. Written as DNA, the CDR3 is TGTGCCAGCAGCCGGGGGTTGGGTCAGGGAACCTACGAGCAGTACGTC. Its translation is CASSRGLGQGTYEQYV.

J is TRBJ1-4 and V is TRBV4-1; no firm D call. The germline V gene has CDR1 MGHRA and CDR2 YSYEKL. V lost 1 base to trimming and J lost 4 bases, with 13 bases between them. The CDR3 covers 16 residues. This CDR3 is CASSQVALGVNEKLFF. The CDR3, as DNA: TGCGCCAGCAGCCAAGTAGCCCTTGGGGTTAATGAAAAACTGTTTTTT.

V gene TRBV5-1 combines with J gene TRBJ2-2; perhaps D is TRBD1 or TRBD2 (5 bases each). CDR1 SGHRS and CDR2 YFSETQ come from the germline V gene. CDR3 length: 16 amino acids. Trimming took 2 bases from V and 3 from J, leaving 14 bases between them. CDR3 in amino acids: CASSLSGSTDTGELFF. The CDR3 DNA reads TGCGCCAGCAGCTTATCAGGGAGTACAGACACCGGGGAGCTGTTTTTT.

The CDR3 reads CASSPGARGETQYF. CDR3 sequence (DNA): TGTGCCAGCAGCCCGGGGGCGCGGGGGGAGACCCAGTACTTC. This rearrangement joins TRBV7-9 to TRBJ2-5; D is perhaps TRBD2 (7 bases). Germline CDR1 and CDR2: SEHNR and FQNEAQ (reference sequence). The CDR3 spans 14 residues. V was trimmed by 5 bases and J by 5 bases, leaving 15 bases between them.

The CDR3 region is CASSRGQDSHTF. The CDR3 nucleotides read TGCGCCAGCAGCCGCGGACAGGACAGCCACACCTTC. The chain carries TRBV4-1 and TRBJ1-2; TRBD1 agrees at 7 bases. Per germline, CDR1 MGHRA and CDR2 YSYEKL. The length of the CDR3 is 12 residues. With V trimmed by 4 bases and J by 12 bases, 8 bases remained unmatched.

This chain uses TRBV5-1 with TRBJ2-5, with 9 positions matching TRBD1. The germline V gene encodes CDR1 SGHRS and CDR2 YFSETQ. Trimming took 3 bases from V and 5 from J; bases not matched to a gene: 8. The CDR3 sequence is 15 residues long. The CDR3 reads CASSSTTGGGETQYF. The DNA for the CDR3 is TGCGCCAGCAGCTCCACGACAGGGGGTGGGGAGACCCAGTACTTC.

This clone occurred a few times. The rearrangement links TRBV9 to TRBJ1-2; no reliable D call. With 4 bases removed from V and 12 bases from J, the gap between germline ends came to 13 bases. This CDR3 is 11 amino acids long. Germline loops: CDR1 SGDLS, CDR2 YYNGEE. The CDR3 DNA follows: TGTGCCAGCAGCTTAGGGCCCGAACACACCTTC. This gives the protein CASSLGPEHTF. Full variable domain (remainder filled in from reference TRBV9 and TRBJ1-2): DSGVTQTPKHLITATGQRVTLRCSPRSGDLSVYWYQQSLDQGLQFLIQYYNGEERAKGNILERFSAQQFPDLHSELNLSSLELGDSALYFCASSLGPEHTFGSGTRLTVV.